This T cell receptor (beta chain) is drawn from a study of read filtering for tumor transcriptome and immune sequencing. Study at large: Mean patient age was around 66 years, range roughly 40 to 85; around 16 male, around 14 female. Findings and caveats of the study: Sorted CD138-negative bone marrow cells were not purified T cells.

Molecular barcoded adaptors covering alpha/delta and beta/gamma chains were used on approximately 440 ng RNA. TCRdb reprocessed the reads with MiXCR, giving one entry per CDR3 protein. The sample shows more than 45,000 distinct CDR3 sequences, roughly an eighth of them seen only once. Germline V gene sequence: CDR1 MNHNY, CDR2 SVGAGI (reference sequence). This CDR3 comprises 16 residues. The ends lost 5 bases at V and 5 bases at J; junction bases unmatched: 9. The table lists this clonotype with many counts. Its matching antigen is unknown. This TCR was sampled from a donor older than 35 with multiple myeloma. The sample taken for sequencing was a population of CD138-negative cells sorted from bone marrow. The J gene is TRBJ2-5, the V gene TRBV6-6; TRBD2 aligns across 12 bases. The CDR3 coding sequence is TGTGCCAGCAGTGCCGCTAGCGGGGGGGCCCGGGAGACCCAGTACTTC. It yields the protein CASSAASGGARETQYF.